Below are 30 T cell receptor beta chains sequenced from a single sample in a study of OX40 agonist ivuxolimab in advanced cancers. Sequencing was performed with immunoSEQ multiplex PCR; in TCRdb, only in-frame clones are kept and a portion is missing. The sample lists roughly 80,000 clones, 90% occurring once. The sample consisted of CD4+ or CD8+ T cells sorted from blood, taken in a trial of the OX40 agonist ivuxolimab. Receptor source: an adult with an advanced solid tumor such as melanoma, head and neck, liver or kidney cancer.

This chain uses TRBV19 with TRBJ1-6; D call uncertain. The CDR3 length is 13 residues. Trimming took off 3 bases at V and 7 bases at J, with 7 bases between the two ends. Germline values: CDR1 LNHDA, CDR2 SQIVND (reference sequence). The CDR3 sequence is CASSILQNSPLHF. The CDR3 DNA reads TGTGCCAGTAGTATTCTGCAGAATTCACCCCTCCACTTT.

This sequence joins TRBV6-6 and TRBJ1-2; D is unresolved. Trimming left V 2 bases short and J 8 bases short, with 18 bases between. The CDR3 length is 15 residues. The V gene's germline CDR1 is MNHNY and CDR2 SVGAGI (reference sequence). The CDR3, as DNA: TGTGCCAGCAGTTACCGGGAGTCGGGGTTGCGAGGCTACACCTTC. Residues: CASSYRESGLRGYTF.

This chain connects TRBV19 to TRBJ1-2; D ambiguous. Trimming stripped 3 bases from V and 0 bases from J, with 8 bases between. This CDR3 region has 14 residues. Germline CDR1 LNHDA, CDR2 SQIVND (reference sequence). The CDR3 protein is CASSIPGSNYGYTF. In DNA form, the CDR3 reads TGTGCCAGTAGTATCCCAGGATCTAACTATGGCTACACCTTC. The entire variable domain, with the rest obtained from reference TRBV19 and TRBJ1-2, is as follows: DGGITQSPKYLFRKEGQNVTLSCEQNLNHDAMYWYRQDPGQGLRLIYYSQIVNDFQKGDIAEGYSVSREKKESFPLTVTSAQKNPTAFYLCASSIPGSNYGYTFGSGTRLTVV.

V is TRBV28 and J is TRBJ1-5; maybe TRBD1 (5 bases). The V end was cut by 5 bases, the J end by 0 bases, with 14 bases between. The V gene's germline CDR1 is MDHEN and CDR2 SYDVKM. The CDR3 runs 16 residues. The CDR3 spells CASSTAWGTSNQPQHF. The CDR3 coding sequence is TGTGCCAGCAGTACTGCTTGGGGGACTAGCAATCAGCCCCAGCATTTT.

The V and J genes are TRBV2 and TRBJ2-5; possibly TRBD1 or TRBD2 for D (5 bases each). This CDR3 is 13 amino acids long. Looked up from germline, CDR1 is SNHLY and CDR2 is FYNNEI. Trimming removed 2 bases at V and 5 bases at J, with 9 bases between. The CDR3 loop is CASSELGEETQYF. CDR3 nucleotide sequence: TGTGCCAGCAGTGAATTAGGGGAGGAGACCCAGTACTTC.

The chain has TRBV11-2 and TRBJ2-2; no definite D call. The CDR3 contains 15 residues. Germline V gene lookup returns CDR1 SGHAT and CDR2 FQNNGV. Trimming shortened V by 1 base and J by 3 bases, and 9 bases separated the two germline ends. For the CDR3, the DNA is TGTGCCAGCAGCTTAGCGTCAGCTTACACCGGGGAGCTGTTTTTT. This codes for CASSLASAYTGELFF.

This chain uses TRBV5-1 with TRBJ1-4, with TRBD1 as a possible D gene (6 bases). Trimming removed 0 bases from V and 8 bases from J, with 14 bases in between. CDR1 is SGHRS and CDR2 is YFSETQ in the germline V gene. The CDR3 is 15 amino acids. CDR3 sequence reads: CASSLVPGAEEKLFF. The CDR3 DNA follows: TGCGCCAGCAGCTTGGTCCCAGGGGCGGAGGAAAAACTGTTTTTT.

This clone was observed once. The chain is built from TRBV7-9 and TRBJ2-1; D is undetermined. Germline V gene sequence: CDR1 SEHNR, CDR2 FQNEAQ (reference sequence). Trimming removed 5 bases at V and 0 bases at J, with 14 bases between. The CDR3 extends over 16 amino acids. The CDR3: CASSVNWGSSYNEQFF. The CDR3 coding sequence is TGTGCCAGCAGCGTCAACTGGGGTAGCTCCTACAATGAGCAGTTCTTC.

The chain uses TRBV11-3 and TRBJ1-6; D is uncertain. Germline CDR1 reads SGHNT; CDR2 reads YENEEA. The ends were cut back, 5 bases at V and 9 bases at J, with 14 bases in the middle. The CDR3 totals 14 residues. CDR3 region: CASSPSRVVSPLHF. DNA for the CDR3: TGTGCCAGCAGCCCTAGCCGGGTTGTTTCACCCCTCCACTTT. Full variable domain (outside the CDR3, taken from reference TRBV11-3 and TRBJ1-6): EAGVVQSPRYKIIEKKQPVAFWCNPISGHNTLYWYLQNLGQGPELLIRYENEEAVDDSQLPKDRFSAERLKGVDSTLKIQPAELGDSAVYLCASSPSRVVSPLHFGNGTRLTVT.

This rearrangement joins TRBV20-1 to TRBJ2-1; D gene ambiguous. Germline values: CDR1 DFQATT, CDR2 SNEGSKA (reference sequence). The CDR3 sequence is 11 residues long. Trimming removed 5 bases at V and 5 bases at J, with 7 bases between. The CDR3 loop reads CSAPTHNEQFF. CDR3 bases: TGCAGTGCTCCAACACACAATGAGCAGTTCTTC.

V and J are TRBV10-2 and TRBJ1-5, with a possible D match to TRBD1 (5 bases). The CDR3 sequence is 18 residues long. V was cut by 2 bases and J by 6 bases, with 23 bases left in between. Germline CDR1 and CDR2: WSHSY and SAAADI. The CDR3 protein is CASSETRAFGGNFQPQHF. CDR3 nucleotide sequence: TGCGCCAGCAGTGAGACCCGAGCCTTTGGGGGGAATTTTCAGCCCCAGCATTTT.

The chain has TRBV5-1 and TRBJ2-3, with 9 bases matching TRBD1. This CDR3 has 15 residues. Germline V gene sequence: CDR1 SGHRS, CDR2 YFSETQ. Trimming cost V 4 bases and J 5 bases; bases outside gene matches: 8. The CDR3 loop reads CASSIYRGRGDTQYF. The CDR3 DNA follows: TGCGCCAGCAGCATCTACAGGGGGCGCGGAGATACGCAGTATTTT.

This chain joins TRBV9 and TRBJ2-3; D possibly corresponds to TRBD2 (6 bases). V was pared by 4 bases and J by 0 bases, with 21 bases between. Germline CDR1 SGDLS, CDR2 YYNGEE. The CDR3 extends over 18 amino acids. DNA for the CDR3: TGTGCCAGCAGCCGAATCGGCGGGACTTCCGCTAGCACAGATACGCAGTATTTT. Protein sequence: CASSRIGGTSASTDTQYF.

The chain links TRBV2 to TRBJ2-1; D remains unclear. Trimming left V 2 bases short and J 3 bases short, with 8 bases between. CDR3 length: 14 residues. Germline V gene sequence: CDR1 SNHLY, CDR2 FYNNEI. Here the CDR3 reads CASSERLLYNEQFF. The CDR3 DNA sequence: TGTGCCAGCAGTGAAAGGCTCCTCTACAATGAGCAGTTCTTC.

The chain uses TRBV7-3 and TRBJ1-4, with a possible D match to TRBD1 (6 bases). Trimming took 2 bases from V and 4 from J, leaving 11 bases between them. The germline CDR1 and CDR2 sequences are SGHTA and FQGTGA. This CDR3 has 15 residues. The CDR3 loop reads CASSLGGQLNEKLFF. The CDR3 bases are TGTGCCAGCAGCTTAGGTGGACAGCTTAATGAAAAACTGTTTTTT.

The chain couples TRBV7-9 to TRBJ1-6; D might be TRBD1 (6 bases). Trimming removed 1 base from V and 10 bases from J, with 11 bases in between. CDR1 is SEHNR and CDR2 is FQNEAQ in the germline V gene (reference sequence). The CDR3 consists of 14 residues. CDR3 amino acids: CASSLGQAGSPLHF. CDR3 coding DNA: TGTGCCAGCAGCTTAGGACAGGCGGGATCACCCCTCCACTTT.

V gene TRBV11-2 combines with J gene TRBJ2-1, with D possibly matching TRBD2 (6 bases). This CDR3 spans 14 amino acids. The ends were cut back, 1 base at V and 5 bases at J, with 9 bases in the middle. Germline CDR1 reads SGHAT; CDR2 reads FQNNGV. This chain's CDR3 is CASSLAGADNEQFF. The CDR3 region has the DNA TGTGCCAGCAGCTTAGCGGGAGCAGACAATGAGCAGTTCTTC. Combining the CDR3 with reference TRBV11-2 and TRBJ2-1 gives the whole variable domain EAGVAQSPRYKIIEKRQSVAFWCNPISGHATLYWYQQILGQGPKLLIQFQNNGVVDDSQLPKDRFSAERLKGVDSTLKIQPAKLEDSAVYLCASSLAGADNEQFFGPGTRLTVL.

This chain uses TRBV28 with TRBJ1-1, with D unclear. Per germline, CDR1 MDHEN and CDR2 SYDVKM. Trimming took off 6 bases at V and 4 bases at J, with 9 bases between the two ends. The CDR3 is 12 residues long. CDR3 in amino acids: CASSPRFTEAFF. The CDR3 coding sequence is TGTGCCAGCAGCCCCAGATTCACTGAAGCTTTCTTT. Full variable domain (outside the CDR3, taken from reference TRBV28 and TRBJ1-1): DVKVTQSSRYLVKRTGEKVFLECVQDMDHENMFWYRQDPGLGLRLIYFSYDVKMKEKGDIPEGYSVSREKKERFSLILESASTNQTSMYLCASSPRFTEAFFGQGTRLTVV.

The rearrangement links TRBV18 to TRBJ2-1, with TRBD2 matching 11 bases. The junction had 3 bases not matched to a gene; V was cut back by 2 bases and J by 6 bases. In germline, CDR1 is KGHSH, CDR2 LQKENI. CDR3 length: 15 amino acids. The CDR3 loop reads CASSPGLAGRNEQFF. The CDR3 DNA follows: TGTGCCAGCTCACCAGGACTAGCGGGTCGCAATGAGCAGTTCTTC. Based on the CDR3 plus reference TRBV18 and TRBJ2-1, the full variable domain is NAGVMQNPRHLVRRRGQEARLRCSPMKGHSHVYWYRQLPEEGLKFMVYLQKENIIDESGMPKERFSAEFPKEGPSILRIQQVVRGDSAAYFCASSPGLAGRNEQFFGPGTRLTVL.

This chain connects TRBV5-6 to TRBJ1-4; D is uncertain. The germline CDR1 and CDR2 sequences are SGHDT and YYEEEE. Trimming shortened V by 4 bases and J by 5 bases, and 12 bases separated the two germline ends. The CDR3 runs to 14 residues. The chain's CDR3 is CASSLPAANEKLFF. The CDR3 bases are TGTGCCAGCAGCCTGCCGGCGGCGAATGAAAAACTGTTTTTT.

This rearrangement joins TRBV7-9 to TRBJ2-1, with D perhaps TRBD2 (5 bases). The CDR3 loop spans 12 amino acids. V was trimmed by 2 bases and J by 10 bases, leaving 9 bases between them. Germline lookup yields CDR1 SEHNR and CDR2 FQNEAQ (reference sequence). The CDR3 is CASSLRGYEQFF. The CDR3 nucleotides are TGTGCCAGCAGCTTAAGAGGGTACGAGCAGTTCTTC.

This chain links TRBV19 with TRBJ2-5; D possibly corresponds to TRBD1 (5 bases). Trimming pared 5 bases from V and 1 base from J, leaving 14 bases between. CDR3 length: 15 residues. Germline CDR1 is LNHDA and CDR2 is SQIVND (reference sequence). Here the CDR3 reads CASSPDRRGQETQYF. As DNA, the CDR3 is TGTGCCAGTAGTCCCGATCGAAGGGGCCAAGAGACCCAGTACTTC.

This clone has a handful of counts. The rearrangement uses TRBV28 and TRBJ1-2; D possibly corresponds to TRBD1 (5 bases). The CDR3 loop spans 16 amino acids. V shed 6 bases and J shed 8 bases, with 25 bases lying between them. CDR1 is MDHEN and CDR2 is SYDVKM in the germline V gene. CDR3 coding DNA: TGTGCCAGCAGAACCCGCTTCCGGGACGGCGAGAGCGGCTACACCTTC. It codes for CASRTRFRDGESGYTF.

The J gene is TRBJ2-7, the V gene TRBV7-2; 9 bases align to TRBD2. The CDR3 extends over 15 amino acids. Germline-derived CDR1 and CDR2 are SGHTA and FQGNSA. The V gene end was trimmed by 3 bases and the J gene end by 5 bases; junction bases not matched to a gene: 8. The CDR3 sequence is CASSFIAGVGNEQYF. The CDR3 nucleotides are TGTGCCAGCAGCTTCATAGCGGGAGTCGGGAACGAGCAGTACTTC.

The CDR3 here is CASSYWAESGNTIYF. In nucleotides, the CDR3 is TGTGCCAGCAGTTACTGGGCGGAATCTGGAAACACCATATATTTT. The gene calls are TRBV6-6 and TRBJ1-3; D gene uncertain. Germline V gene lookup returns CDR1 MNHNY and CDR2 SVGAGI (reference sequence). Trimming shortened V by 1 base and J by 1 base, and 8 bases separated the two germline ends. The CDR3 runs 15 residues.

This chain links TRBV7-9 with TRBJ1-2; D not certain. This CDR3 contains 15 residues. V lost 1 base to trimming and J lost 1 base, with 10 bases between them. Germline CDR1 SEHNR, CDR2 FQNEAQ (reference sequence). The CDR3 DNA is TGTGCCAGCAGCTTAGAAGGAACACTTAACTATGGCTACACCTTC. The encoded protein is CASSLEGTLNYGYTF.

CDR3 nucleotide sequence: TGTGCCAGCAGTTTAATATGGGATAATGAAAAACTGTTTTTT. It translates to CASSLIWDNEKLFF. This chain links TRBV7-2 with TRBJ1-4; unclear D gene. Trimming cost V 6 bases and J 4 bases, with 12 bases left between them. CDR1 is SGHTA, CDR2 FQGNSA, per germline. The CDR3 runs 14 residues.

The chain links TRBV7-3 to TRBJ2-7, with D perhaps assigned TRBD1 or TRBD2 (5 bases each). V was shortened by 5 bases and J by 7 bases, with 15 bases between the two germline ends. The CDR3 contains 13 residues. CDR1 is SGHTA and CDR2 is FQGTGA in the germline V gene. The CDR3 DNA sequence: TGTGCCAGCAGCGGGTCTAGTGAGGGGGAGCAGTACTTC. This gives the protein CASSGSSEGEQYF.

The V and J genes are TRBV7-9 and TRBJ2-1, with TRBD2 matching over 12 bases. The CDR3 consists of 16 residues. The germline V gene encodes CDR1 SEHNR and CDR2 FQNEAQ (reference sequence). Trimming cost V 5 bases and J 4 bases; bases outside gene matches: 6. CDR3 coding DNA: TGTGCCAGCAGCCCGCTAGCGGGAGGGCCTTACAATGAGCAGTTCTTC. Encoded protein: CASSPLAGGPYNEQFF.

The rearrangement joins TRBV7-8 to TRBJ2-7; 9 bases are shared with TRBD2. The germline V gene has CDR1 SGHVS and CDR2 FQNEAQ. J lost 3 bases, V lost 7 bases, and 13 bases had no gene match. CDR3 size: 16 residues. The CDR3 spells CASTQQAGGGNYEQYF. The CDR3 DNA is TGTGCCAGCACTCAACAAGCGGGAGGAGGAAACTACGAGCAGTACTTC.